Shown below are 9 T cell receptor beta chains from a single sample sequenced in a study of blood T cell repertoires in COVID-19. Measured with immunoSEQ multiplex PCR; TCRdb has only the in-frame clones, and not every one. The sample shows over 150,000 clones, 76% of them seen only once. The specimen was peripheral blood. The receptor set was obtained from an elderly woman with acute or convalescent COVID-19.

In its sample, this clone was seen a few times. V is TRBV11-2 and J is TRBJ2-2; the match to TRBD1 covers 10 bases. The V and J ends lost 5 bases and 5 bases, in that order; junction bases with no gene match: 5. Germline-derived CDR1 and CDR2 are SGHAT and FQNNGV. This CDR3 contains 15 residues. CDR3 region: CASSPRQGATGELFF. The CDR3 nucleotides are TGTGCCAGCAGCCCCAGACAGGGGGCAACCGGGGAGCTGTTTTTT. The complete variable domain, with remaining parts taken from reference TRBV11-2 and TRBJ2-2, reads EAGVAQSPRYKIIEKRQSVAFWCNPISGHATLYWYQQILGQGPKLLIQFQNNGVVDDSQLPKDRFSAERLKGVDSTLKIQPAKLEDSAVYLCASSPRQGATGELFFGEGSRLTVL.

V usage is TRBV2 and J usage is TRBJ1-2; D is undetermined. This CDR3 has 11 amino acids. CDR1 and CDR2 (germline): SNHLY, FYNNEI. The V and J ends lost 8 bases and 2 bases respectively, with 6 bases between them. This chain's CDR3 is CASSENYGYTF. The CDR3 DNA is TGTGCCAGCTCAGAAAACTATGGCTACACCTTC.

The chain couples TRBV7-9 to TRBJ1-2, with 8 bases identical to TRBD1. J gave up 4 bases and V 5 bases, and 9 bases lay outside the gene matches. The CDR3 runs to 15 residues. Per the germline V gene, CDR1 is SEHNR and CDR2 is FQNEAQ (reference sequence). The CDR3 bases are TGTGCCAGCAGCCCTACCGACAGGGGACCCTATGGCTACACCTTC. This codes for CASSPTDRGPYGYTF.

The chain combines TRBV7-9 with TRBJ2-1; perhaps TRBD2 as D (6 bases). Trimming shortened V by 2 bases and J by 0 bases, and 8 bases separated the two germline ends. The germline CDR1 and CDR2 sequences are SEHNR and FQNEAQ (reference sequence). This CDR3 has 15 residues. As DNA, the CDR3 is TGTGCCAGCAGCTTACAGGGACTCTCCTACAATGAGCAGTTCTTC. The encoded protein is CASSLQGLSYNEQFF.

This sequence joins TRBV5-1 and TRBJ2-1; no definite D call. The germline V gene has CDR1 SGHRS and CDR2 YFSETQ. CDR3 length equals 14 residues. V lost 1 base and J lost 0, with 5 bases in between. The CDR3 DNA follows: TGCGCCAGCAGCTTGCCGGGCTCCTACAATGAGCAGTTCTTC. Amino acid sequence: CASSLPGSYNEQFF.

The chain couples TRBV27 to TRBJ1-5; D ambiguous. In germline, CDR1 is MNHEY, CDR2 SMNVEV (reference sequence). The V end was cut by 2 bases, the J end by 3 bases, with 17 bases between. The CDR3 contains 17 residues. The DNA of the CDR3 is TGTGCCAGCAGTTTAAGAGCCCGGGAGGTTGACAATCAGCCCCAGCATTTT. It encodes CASSLRAREVDNQPQHF.

The chain carries TRBV4-3 and TRBJ1-1; D might be TRBD1 (5 bases). V dropped 0 bases and J dropped 6 bases, with 8 bases sitting between them. There are 13 residues in the CDR3. CDR1 LGHNA and CDR2 YSLEER come from the germline V gene. Here the CDR3 DNA reads TGCGCCAGCAGCCAAGATCGGGGGGCTGAAGCTTTCTTT. This codes for CASSQDRGAEAFF.

The CDR3 nucleotides read TGTGCCAGCAGCGACGGACTAGCGGGAGGGCCGGGAGAGACCCAGTACTTC. Translated, it gives CASSDGLAGGPGETQYF. The V gene is TRBV21-1, the J gene TRBJ2-5; the table's D call, TRBD2, has no DNA check behind it. TRBV21-1 is recorded as a pseudogene. The CDR3 runs 17 residues.

V is TRBV6-1 and J is TRBJ1-2, with 8 nucleotides matching TRBD1. The V and J ends lost 3 bases and 5 bases, in that order; junction bases with no gene match: 2. The germline V gene encodes CDR1 MNHNS and CDR2 SASEGT. The CDR3 length is 13 residues. Here the CDR3 reads CASSDQGAYGYTF. The CDR3 DNA reads TGTGCCAGCAGTGATCAGGGGGCGTATGGCTACACCTTC.